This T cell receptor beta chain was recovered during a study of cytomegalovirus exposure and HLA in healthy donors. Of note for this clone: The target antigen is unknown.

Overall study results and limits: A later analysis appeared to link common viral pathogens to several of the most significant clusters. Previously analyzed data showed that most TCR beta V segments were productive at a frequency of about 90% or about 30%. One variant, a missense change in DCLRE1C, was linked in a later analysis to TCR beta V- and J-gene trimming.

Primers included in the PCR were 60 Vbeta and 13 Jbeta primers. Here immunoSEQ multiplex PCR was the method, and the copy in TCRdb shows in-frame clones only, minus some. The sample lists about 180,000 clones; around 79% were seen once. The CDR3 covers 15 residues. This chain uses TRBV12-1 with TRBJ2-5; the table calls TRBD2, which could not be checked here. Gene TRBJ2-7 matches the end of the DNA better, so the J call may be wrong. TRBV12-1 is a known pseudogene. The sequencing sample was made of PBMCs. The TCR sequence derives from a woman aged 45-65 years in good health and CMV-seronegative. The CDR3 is CASTRGGYRAYEQYF. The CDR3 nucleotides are TGTGCCAGCACTAGGGGGGGGTATCGGGCCTACGAGCAGTACTTC.